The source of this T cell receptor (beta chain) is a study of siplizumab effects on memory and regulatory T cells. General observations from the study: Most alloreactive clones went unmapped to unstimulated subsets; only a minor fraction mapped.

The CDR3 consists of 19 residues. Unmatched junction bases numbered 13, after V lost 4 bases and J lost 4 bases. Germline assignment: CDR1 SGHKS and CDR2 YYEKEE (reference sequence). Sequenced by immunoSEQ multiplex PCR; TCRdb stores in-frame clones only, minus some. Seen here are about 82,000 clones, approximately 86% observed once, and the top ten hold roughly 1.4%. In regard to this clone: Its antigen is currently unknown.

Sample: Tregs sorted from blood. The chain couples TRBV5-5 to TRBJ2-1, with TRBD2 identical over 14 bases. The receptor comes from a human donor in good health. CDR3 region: CASSVRGLAGALLYNEQFF. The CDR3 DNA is TGTGCCAGCAGCGTCAGGGGACTAGCGGGGGCCCTATTATACAATGAGCAGTTCTTC.